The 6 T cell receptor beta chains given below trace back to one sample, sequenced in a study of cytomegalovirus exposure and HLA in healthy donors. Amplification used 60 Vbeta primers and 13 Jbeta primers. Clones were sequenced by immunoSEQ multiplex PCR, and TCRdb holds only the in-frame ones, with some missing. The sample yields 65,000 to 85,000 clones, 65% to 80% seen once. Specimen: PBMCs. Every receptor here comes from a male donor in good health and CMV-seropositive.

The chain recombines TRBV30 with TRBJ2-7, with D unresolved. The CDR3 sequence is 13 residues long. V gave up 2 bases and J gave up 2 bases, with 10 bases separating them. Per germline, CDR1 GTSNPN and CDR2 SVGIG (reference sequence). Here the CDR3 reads CAWSLRSPYEQYF. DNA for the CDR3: TGTGCCTGGAGTTTGCGGTCACCCTACGAGCAGTACTTC.

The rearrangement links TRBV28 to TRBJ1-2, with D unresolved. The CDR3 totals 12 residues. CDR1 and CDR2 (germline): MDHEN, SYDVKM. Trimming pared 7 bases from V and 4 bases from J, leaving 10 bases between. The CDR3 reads CASTAGGYGYTF. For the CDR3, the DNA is TGTGCCAGCACGGCCGGAGGCTATGGCTACACCTTC.

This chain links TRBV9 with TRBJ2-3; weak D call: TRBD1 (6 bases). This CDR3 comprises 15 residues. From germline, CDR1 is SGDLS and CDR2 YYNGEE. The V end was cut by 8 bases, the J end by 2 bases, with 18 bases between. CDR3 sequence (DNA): TGTGCCAGTACCCAAGGGGGAGCGGACACAGATACGCAGTATTTT. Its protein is CASTQGGADTDTQYF.

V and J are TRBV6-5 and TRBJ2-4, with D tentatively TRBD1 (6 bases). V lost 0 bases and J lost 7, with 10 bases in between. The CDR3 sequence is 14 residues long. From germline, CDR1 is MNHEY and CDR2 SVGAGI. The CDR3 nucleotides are TGTGCCAGCAGTTACTCGGCCACAGGGAACATTCAGTACTTC. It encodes CASSYSATGNIQYF.

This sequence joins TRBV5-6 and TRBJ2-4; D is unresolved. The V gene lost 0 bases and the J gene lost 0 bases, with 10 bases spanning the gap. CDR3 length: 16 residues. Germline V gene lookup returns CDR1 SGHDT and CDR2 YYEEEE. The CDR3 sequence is CASSLGGSLAKNIQYF. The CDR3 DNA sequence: TGTGCCAGCAGCTTGGGAGGAAGTCTAGCCAAAAACATTCAGTACTTC.

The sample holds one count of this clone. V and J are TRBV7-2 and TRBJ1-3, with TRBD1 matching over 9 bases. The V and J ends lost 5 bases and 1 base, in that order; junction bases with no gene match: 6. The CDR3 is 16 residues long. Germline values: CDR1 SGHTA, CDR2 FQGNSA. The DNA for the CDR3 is TGTGCCAGCAGCCCCATACAGGGGGCATCTGGAAACACCATATATTTT. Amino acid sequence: CASSPIQGASGNTIYF. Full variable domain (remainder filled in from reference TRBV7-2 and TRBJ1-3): GAGVSQSPSNKVTEKGKDVELRCDPISGHTALYWYRQSLGQGLEFLIYFQGNSAPDKSGLPSDRFSAERTGGSVSTLTIQRTQQEDSAVYLCASSPIQGASGNTIYFGEGSWLTVV.